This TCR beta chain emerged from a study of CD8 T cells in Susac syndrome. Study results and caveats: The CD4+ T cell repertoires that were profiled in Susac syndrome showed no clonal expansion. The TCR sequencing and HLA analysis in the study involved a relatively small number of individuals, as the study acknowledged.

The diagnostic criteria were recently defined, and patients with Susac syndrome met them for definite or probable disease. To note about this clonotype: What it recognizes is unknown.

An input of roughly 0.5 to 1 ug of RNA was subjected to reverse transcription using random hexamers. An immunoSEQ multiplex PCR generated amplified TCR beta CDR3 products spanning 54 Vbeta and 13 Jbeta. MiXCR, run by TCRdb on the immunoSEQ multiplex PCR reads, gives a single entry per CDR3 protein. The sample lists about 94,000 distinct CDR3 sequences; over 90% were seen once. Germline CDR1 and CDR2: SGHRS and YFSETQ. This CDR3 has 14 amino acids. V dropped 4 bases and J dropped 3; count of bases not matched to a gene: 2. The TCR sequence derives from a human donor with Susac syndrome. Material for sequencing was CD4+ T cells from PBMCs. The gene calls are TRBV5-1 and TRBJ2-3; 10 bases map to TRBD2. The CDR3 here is CASSQGLATDTQYF. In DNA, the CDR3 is TGCGCCAGCAGCCAGGGACTAGCGACAGATACGCAGTATTTT. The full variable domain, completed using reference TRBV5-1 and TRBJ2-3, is KAGVTQTPRYLIKTRGQQVTLSCSPISGHRSVSWYQQTPGQGLQFLFEYFSETQRNKGNFPGRFSGRQFSNSRSEMNVSTLELGDSALYLCASSQGLATDTQYFGPGTRLTVL.